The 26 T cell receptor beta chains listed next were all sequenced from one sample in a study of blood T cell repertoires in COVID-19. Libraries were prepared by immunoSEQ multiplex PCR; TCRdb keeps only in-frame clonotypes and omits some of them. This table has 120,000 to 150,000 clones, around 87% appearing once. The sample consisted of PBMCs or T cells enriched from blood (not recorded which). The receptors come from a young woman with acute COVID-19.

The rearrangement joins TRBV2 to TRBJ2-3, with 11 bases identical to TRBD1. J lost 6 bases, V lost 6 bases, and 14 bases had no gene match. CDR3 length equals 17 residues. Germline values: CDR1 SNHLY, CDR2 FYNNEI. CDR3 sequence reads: CASRPVPGQGVADTQYF. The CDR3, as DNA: TGTGCCAGCAGGCCTGTTCCGGGACAGGGGGTTGCCGATACGCAGTATTTT.

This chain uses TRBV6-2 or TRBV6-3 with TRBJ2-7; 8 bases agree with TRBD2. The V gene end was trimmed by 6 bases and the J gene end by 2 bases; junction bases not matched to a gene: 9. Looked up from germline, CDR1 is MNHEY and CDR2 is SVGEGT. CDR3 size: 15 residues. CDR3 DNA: TGTGCCAGCAGCCCCTCGCCGGGACTAGCCTACGAGCAGTACTTC. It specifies CASSPSPGLAYEQYF.

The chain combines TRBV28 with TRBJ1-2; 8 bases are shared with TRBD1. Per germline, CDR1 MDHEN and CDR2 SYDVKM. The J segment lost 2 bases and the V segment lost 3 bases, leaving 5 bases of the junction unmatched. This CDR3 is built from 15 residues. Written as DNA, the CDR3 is TGTGCCAGCAGTTTGGGAGGGACAGGCAACTATGGCTACACCTTC. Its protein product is CASSLGGTGNYGYTF.

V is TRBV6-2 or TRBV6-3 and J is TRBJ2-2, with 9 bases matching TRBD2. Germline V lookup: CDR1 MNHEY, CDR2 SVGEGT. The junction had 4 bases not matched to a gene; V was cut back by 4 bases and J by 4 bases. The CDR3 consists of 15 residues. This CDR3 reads CASSLAGDGTGELFF. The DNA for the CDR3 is TGTGCCAGCAGTTTAGCGGGAGACGGCACCGGGGAGCTGTTTTTT.

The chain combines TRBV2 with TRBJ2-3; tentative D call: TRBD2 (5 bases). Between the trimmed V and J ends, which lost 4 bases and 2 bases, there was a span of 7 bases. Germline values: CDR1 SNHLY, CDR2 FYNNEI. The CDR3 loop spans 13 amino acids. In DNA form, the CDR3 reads TGTGCCAGCAGTGGGAGGAACACAGATACGCAGTATTTT. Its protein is CASSGRNTDTQYF.

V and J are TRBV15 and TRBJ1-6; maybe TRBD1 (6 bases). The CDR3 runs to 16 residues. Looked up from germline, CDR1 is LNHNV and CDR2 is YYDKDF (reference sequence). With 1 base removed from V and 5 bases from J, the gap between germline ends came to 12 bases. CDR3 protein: CATSRGPGHDNSPLHF. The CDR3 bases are TGTGCCACCAGCAGAGGTCCGGGACACGATAATTCACCCCTCCACTTT.

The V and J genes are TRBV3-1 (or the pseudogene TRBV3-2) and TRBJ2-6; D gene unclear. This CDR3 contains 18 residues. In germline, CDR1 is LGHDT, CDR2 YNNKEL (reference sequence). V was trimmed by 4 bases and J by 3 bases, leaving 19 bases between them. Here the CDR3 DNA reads TGTGCCAGCAGCCCCTTGTGGGCAAAGACGAGTGGGGCCAACGTCCTGACTTTC. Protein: CASSPLWAKTSGANVLTF.

CDR3 amino acids: CASSYSGGYGYTF. The CDR3 nucleotides read TGTGCCAGCAGTTACAGCGGGGGCTATGGCTACACCTTC. The chain links TRBV6-5 to TRBJ1-2; maybe TRBD1 (5 bases). Germline V gene data show CDR1 as MNHEY and CDR2 as SVGAGI. CDR3 length: 13 residues. The germline V and J ends were trimmed by 2 bases and 4 bases, with 8 bases remaining between them.

The CDR3 here is CATSRDIAGAETQYF. CDR3 nucleotides: TGTGCCACCAGCAGAGATATCGCGGGAGCAGAGACCCAGTACTTC. The chain uses TRBV15 and TRBJ2-5; TRBD2 matches 7 bases. CDR1 and CDR2 from the germline V gene are LNHNV and YYDKDF (reference sequence). V was pared by 0 bases and J by 4 bases, with 5 bases of the junction left unmatched. This CDR3 is 15 amino acids long.

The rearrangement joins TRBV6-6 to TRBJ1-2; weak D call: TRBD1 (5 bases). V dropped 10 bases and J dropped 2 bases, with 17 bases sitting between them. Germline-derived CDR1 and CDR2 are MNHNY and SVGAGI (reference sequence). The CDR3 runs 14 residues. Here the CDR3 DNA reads TGTGCCACCAGACAAACAGGCGCAAACTATGGCTACACCTTC. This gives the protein CATRQTGANYGYTF.

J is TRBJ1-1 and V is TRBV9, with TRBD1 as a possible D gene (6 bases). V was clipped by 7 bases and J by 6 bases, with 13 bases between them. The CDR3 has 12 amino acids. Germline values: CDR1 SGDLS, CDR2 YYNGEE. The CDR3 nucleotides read TGTGCCAGCTCAGAAGGACAGCCTGAAGCTTTCTTT. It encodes CASSEGQPEAFF.

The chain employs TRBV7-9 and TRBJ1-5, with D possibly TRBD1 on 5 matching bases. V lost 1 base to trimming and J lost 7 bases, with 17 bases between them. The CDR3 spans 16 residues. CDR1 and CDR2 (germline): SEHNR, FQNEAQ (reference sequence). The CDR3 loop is CASSLGAGRGAQPQHF. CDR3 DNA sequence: TGTGCCAGCAGCTTAGGGGCAGGCCGTGGGGCACAGCCCCAGCATTTT. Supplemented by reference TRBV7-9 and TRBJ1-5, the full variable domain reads DTGVSQNPRHKITKRGQNVTFRCDPISEHNRLYWYRQTLGQGPEFLTYFQNEAQLEKSRLLSDRFSAERPKGSFSTLEIQRTEQGDSAMYLCASSLGAGRGAQPQHFGDGTRLSIL.

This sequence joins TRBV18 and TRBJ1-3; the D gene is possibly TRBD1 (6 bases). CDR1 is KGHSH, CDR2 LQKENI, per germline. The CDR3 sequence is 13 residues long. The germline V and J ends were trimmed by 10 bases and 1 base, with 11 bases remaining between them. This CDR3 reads CATRTASGNTIYF. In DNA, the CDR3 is TGTGCCACCCGGACAGCATCTGGAAACACCATATATTTT.

The CDR3 DNA reads TGCAGCGTTTTGGGAGCTGGGGCCAACGTCCTGACTTTC. Residues: CSVLGAGANVLTF. The genes are TRBV29-1 and TRBJ2-6; weak D call: TRBD2 (5 bases). V was trimmed by 5 bases and J by 2 bases, leaving 7 bases between them. CDR1 SQVTM and CDR2 ANQGSEA come from the germline V gene. The CDR3 runs to 13 residues.

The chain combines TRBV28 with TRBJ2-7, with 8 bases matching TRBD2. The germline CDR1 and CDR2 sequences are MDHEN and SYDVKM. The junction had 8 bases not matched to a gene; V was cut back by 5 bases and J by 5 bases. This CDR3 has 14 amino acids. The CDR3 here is CASSPSGGLHEQYF. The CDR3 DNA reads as TGTGCCAGCAGTCCCTCGGGGGGGTTACACGAGCAGTACTTC. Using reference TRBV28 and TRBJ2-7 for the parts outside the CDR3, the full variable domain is DVKVTQSSRYLVKRTGEKVFLECVQDMDHENMFWYRQDPGLGLRLIYFSYDVKMKEKGDIPEGYSVSREKKERFSLILESASTNQTSMYLCASSPSGGLHEQYFGPGTRLTVT.

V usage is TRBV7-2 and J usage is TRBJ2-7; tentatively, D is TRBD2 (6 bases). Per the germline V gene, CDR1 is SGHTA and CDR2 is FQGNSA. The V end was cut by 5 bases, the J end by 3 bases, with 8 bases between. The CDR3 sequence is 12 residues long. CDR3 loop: CASSPRGYEQYF. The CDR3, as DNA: TGTGCCAGCAGCCCGCGGGGCTACGAGCAGTACTTC.

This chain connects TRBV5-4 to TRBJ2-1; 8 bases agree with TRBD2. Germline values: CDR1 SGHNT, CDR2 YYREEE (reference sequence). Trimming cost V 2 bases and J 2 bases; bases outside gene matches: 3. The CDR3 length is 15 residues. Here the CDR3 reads CASSFSAGAYNEQFF. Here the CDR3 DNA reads TGTGCCAGCAGCTTTTCAGCGGGAGCCTACAATGAGCAGTTCTTC.

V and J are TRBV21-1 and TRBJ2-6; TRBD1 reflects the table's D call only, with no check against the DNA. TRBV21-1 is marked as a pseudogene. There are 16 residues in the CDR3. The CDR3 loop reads CASSEDRRSGANVLTF. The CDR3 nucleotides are TGTGCCAGCAGCGAAGACAGGCGCTCTGGGGCCAACGTCCTGACTTTC.

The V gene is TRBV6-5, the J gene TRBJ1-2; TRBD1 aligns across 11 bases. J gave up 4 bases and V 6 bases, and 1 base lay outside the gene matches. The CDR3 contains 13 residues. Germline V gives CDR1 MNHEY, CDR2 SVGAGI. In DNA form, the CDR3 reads TGTGCCAGCAGGGGGACAGGGGGCTATGGCTACACCTTC. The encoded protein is CASRGTGGYGYTF.

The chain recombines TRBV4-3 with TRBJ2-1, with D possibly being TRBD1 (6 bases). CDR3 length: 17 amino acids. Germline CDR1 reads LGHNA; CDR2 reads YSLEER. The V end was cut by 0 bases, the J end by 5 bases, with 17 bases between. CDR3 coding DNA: TGCGCCAGCAGCCAAGAGGTCTGGGCAGGGGCTGACAATGAGCAGTTCTTC. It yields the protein CASSQEVWAGADNEQFF.

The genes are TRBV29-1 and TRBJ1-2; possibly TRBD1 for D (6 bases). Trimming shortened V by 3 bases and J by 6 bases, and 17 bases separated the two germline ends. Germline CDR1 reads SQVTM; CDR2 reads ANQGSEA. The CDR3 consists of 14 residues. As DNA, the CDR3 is TGCAGCGTTGAGCCGACAGGAAGGGTAAATGGCTACACCTTC. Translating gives CSVEPTGRVNGYTF. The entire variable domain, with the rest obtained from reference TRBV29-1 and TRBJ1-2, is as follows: SAVISQKPSRDICQRGTSLTIQCQVDSQVTMMFWYRQQPGQSLTLIATANQGSEATYESGFVIDKFPISRPNLTFSTLTVSNMSPEDSSIYLCSVEPTGRVNGYTFGSGTRLTVV.

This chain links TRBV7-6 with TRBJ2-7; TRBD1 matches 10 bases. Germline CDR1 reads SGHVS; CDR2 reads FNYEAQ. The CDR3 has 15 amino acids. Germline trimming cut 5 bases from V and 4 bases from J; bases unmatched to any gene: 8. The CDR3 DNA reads TGTGCCAGCAGCGAGACAGGGGGCGCAGGGTACGAGCAGTACTTC. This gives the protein CASSETGGAGYEQYF.

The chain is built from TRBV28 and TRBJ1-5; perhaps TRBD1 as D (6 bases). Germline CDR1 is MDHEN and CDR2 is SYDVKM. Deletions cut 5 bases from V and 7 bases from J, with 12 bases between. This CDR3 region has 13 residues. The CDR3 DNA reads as TGTGCCAGCAGTCGGGACAACGAGCAGCCCCAGCATTTT. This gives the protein CASSRDNEQPQHF.

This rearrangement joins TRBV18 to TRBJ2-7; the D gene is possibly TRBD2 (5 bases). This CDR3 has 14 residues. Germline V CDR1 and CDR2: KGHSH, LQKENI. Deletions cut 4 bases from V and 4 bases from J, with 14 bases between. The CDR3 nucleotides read TGTGCCAGCTCACTTTTGAGGCCGGGGTACGAGCAGTACTTC. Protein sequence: CASSLLRPGYEQYF. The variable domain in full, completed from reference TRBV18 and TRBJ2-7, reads NAGVMQNPRHLVRRRGQEARLRCSPMKGHSHVYWYRQLPEEGLKFMVYLQKENIIDESGMPKERFSAEFPKEGPSILRIQQVVRGDSAAYFCASSLLRPGYEQYFGPGTRLTVT.

In nucleotides, the CDR3 is TGTGCCAGCAGCTCCGGGACACATCGGAGTGAAGCTTTCTTT. Protein sequence: CASSSGTHRSEAFF. V and J are TRBV7-2 and TRBJ1-1; a weak D match, TRBD1 (6 bases). Germline CDR1 and CDR2: SGHTA and FQGNSA. V lost 4 bases and J lost 7, with 16 bases in between. CDR3 length equals 14 residues.

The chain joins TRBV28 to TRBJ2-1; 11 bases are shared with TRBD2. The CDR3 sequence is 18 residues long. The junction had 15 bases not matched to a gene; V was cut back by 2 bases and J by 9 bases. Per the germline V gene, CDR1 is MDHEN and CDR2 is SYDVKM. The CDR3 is CASSLRRSSGGDIVEQFF. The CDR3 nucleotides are TGTGCCAGCAGTTTACGTCGAAGTAGCGGGGGGGATATAGTTGAGCAGTTCTTC.